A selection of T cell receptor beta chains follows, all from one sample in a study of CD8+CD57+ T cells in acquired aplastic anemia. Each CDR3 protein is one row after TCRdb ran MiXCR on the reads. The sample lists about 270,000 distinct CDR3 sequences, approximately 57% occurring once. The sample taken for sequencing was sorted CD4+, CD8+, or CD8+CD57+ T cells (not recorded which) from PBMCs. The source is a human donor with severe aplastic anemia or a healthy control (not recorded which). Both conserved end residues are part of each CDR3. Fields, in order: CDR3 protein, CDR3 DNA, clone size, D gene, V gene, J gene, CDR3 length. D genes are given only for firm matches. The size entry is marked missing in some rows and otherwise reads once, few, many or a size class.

CDR3 protein: CATMRGTDSYEQYF
CDR3 DNA: TGTGCCACCATGCGGGGGACGGACTCCTACGAGCAGTACTTC
clone size: -
D gene: TRBD2
V gene: TRBV10-3
J gene: TRBJ2-7
CDR3 length: 14

CDR3 protein: CSAAQGGGYTF
CDR3 DNA: TGCAGTGCAGCACAGGGGGGTGGCTACACCTTC
clone size: -
D gene: TRBD1
V gene: TRBV20-1
J gene: TRBJ1-2
CDR3 length: 11

CDR3 protein: CASSLVAGTSGQETQYF
CDR3 DNA: TGTGCTAGCAGCTTAGTGGCGGGTACCAGTGGGCAAGAGACCCAGTACTTC
clone size: once
D gene: -
V gene: TRBV7-3
J gene: TRBJ2-5
CDR3 length: 17

CDR3 protein: CASSELNSYSPLHF
CDR3 DNA: TGTGCCAGCAGTGAATTAAACAGCTATTCACCCCTCCACTTT
clone size: -
D gene: -
V gene: TRBV25-1
J gene: TRBJ1-6
CDR3 length: 14

CDR3 protein: CASSRDIGGYEQYF
CDR3 DNA: TGTGCCAGCAGCCGGGACATAGGGGGCTACGAGCAGTACTTC
clone size: few
D gene: -
V gene: TRBV7-9
J gene: TRBJ2-7
CDR3 length: 14

CDR3 protein: CASSIKNQPQHF
CDR3 DNA: TGTGCCAGTAGTATTAAAAATCAGCCCCAGCATTTT
clone size: many
D gene: -
V gene: TRBV19
J gene: TRBJ1-5
CDR3 length: 12

CDR3 protein: CATNPTSGVEQYF
CDR3 DNA: TGTGCCACAAATCCAACAAGCGGAGTCGAGCAGTACTTC
clone size: -
D gene: -
V gene: TRBV10-3
J gene: TRBJ2-7
CDR3 length: 13

CDR3 protein: CASSLHGEGTGELFF
CDR3 DNA: TGTGCCAGCAGCTTACACGGGGAGGGCACCGGGGAGCTGTTTTTT
clone size: -
D gene: TRBD2
V gene: TRBV7-9
J gene: TRBJ2-2
CDR3 length: 15

CDR3 protein: CASSPLRDTEAFF
CDR3 DNA: TGTGCCAGCTCACCACTGCGCGACACTGAAGCTTTCTTT
clone size: many
D gene: -
V gene: TRBV18
J gene: TRBJ1-1
CDR3 length: 13

CDR3 protein: CAISDYANGYTF
CDR3 DNA: TGTGCCATCAGTGACTATGCTAATGGCTACACCTTC
clone size: -
D gene: -
V gene: TRBV10-3
J gene: TRBJ1-2
CDR3 length: 12

CDR3 protein: CASSGTNYGYTF
CDR3 DNA: TGTGCCAGCTCAGGGACTAACTATGGCTACACCTTC
clone size: -
D gene: -
V gene: TRBV9
J gene: TRBJ1-2
CDR3 length: 12

CDR3 protein: CASTITVGTEAFF
CDR3 DNA: TGTGCCAGCACCATAACCGTGGGCACTGAAGCTTTCTTT
clone size: many
D gene: -
V gene: TRBV12-3/TRBV12-4
J gene: TRBJ1-1
CDR3 length: 13

CDR3 protein: CASSAGQGRWTGTEAFF
CDR3 DNA: TGTGCCAGCAGTGCGGGACAGGGAAGATGGACCGGCACTGAAGCTTTCTTT
clone size: -
D gene: TRBD1
V gene: TRBV7-9
J gene: TRBJ1-1
CDR3 length: 17

CDR3 protein: CAISEPSGGRETQYF
CDR3 DNA: TGTGCCATCAGTGAGCCTAGCGGCGGCAGGGAGACCCAGTACTTC
clone size: -
D gene: TRBD2
V gene: TRBV10-3
J gene: TRBJ2-5
CDR3 length: 15

CDR3 protein: CASAQQVPYVGELFF
CDR3 DNA: TGTGCCAGCGCCCAACAGGTCCCCTATGTCGGGGAGCTGTTTTTT
clone size: many
D gene: -
V gene: TRBV2
J gene: TRBJ2-2
CDR3 length: 15

CDR3 protein: CATSAFRGPFYEQYF
CDR3 DNA: TGTGCCACCAGTGCTTTTAGGGGTCCTTTCTACGAGCAGTACTTC
clone size: -
D gene: -
V gene: TRBV24-1
J gene: TRBJ2-7
CDR3 length: 15

CDR3 protein: CASSLLGISPLHF
CDR3 DNA: TGTGCCAGCAGCTTATTGGGGATTTCACCCCTCCACTTT
clone size: -
D gene: -
V gene: TRBV7-8
J gene: TRBJ1-6
CDR3 length: 13

CDR3 protein: CASSEFSLSGISYNEQFF
CDR3 DNA: TGTGCCAGCAGTGAATTCTCCCTTTCAGGGATATCCTACAATGAGCAGTTCTTC
clone size: -
D gene: -
V gene: TRBV25-1
J gene: TRBJ2-1
CDR3 length: 18

CDR3 protein: CASSIRWTEETQYF
CDR3 DNA: TGTGCCAGTAGTATTCGTTGGACAGAAGAGACCCAGTACTTC
clone size: few
D gene: -
V gene: TRBV19
J gene: TRBJ2-5
CDR3 length: 14

CDR3 protein: CSASEDVNTEAFF
CDR3 DNA: TGCAGTGCTAGTGAGGATGTGAACACTGAAGCTTTCTTT
clone size: many
D gene: -
V gene: TRBV20-1
J gene: TRBJ1-1
CDR3 length: 13

CDR3 protein: CASSLNSSYEQYF
CDR3 DNA: TGTGCCAGCAGCTTAAACAGCTCCTACGAGCAGTACTTC
clone size: -
D gene: -
V gene: TRBV7-2
J gene: TRBJ2-7
CDR3 length: 13

CDR3 protein: CASSVGSPRNTEAFF
CDR3 DNA: TGTGCCAGCAGCGTAGGGTCACCTAGGAACACTGAAGCTTTCTTT
clone size: -
D gene: -
V gene: TRBV9
J gene: TRBJ1-1
CDR3 length: 15

CDR3 protein: CAGGTGRGGYTF
CDR3 DNA: TGTGCCGGGGGGACAGGGCGTGGTGGCTACACCTTC
clone size: -
D gene: TRBD1
V gene: TRBV6-5
J gene: TRBJ1-2
CDR3 length: 12

CDR3 protein: CASSLAGNSPLHF
CDR3 DNA: TGTGCCAGCAGCTTAGCCGGTAATTCACCCCTCCACTTT
clone size: many
D gene: -
V gene: TRBV5-1
J gene: TRBJ1-6
CDR3 length: 13

CDR3 protein: CASSLAVVRGADTQYF
CDR3 DNA: TGTGCCAGCAGCTTAGCGGTGGTAAGGGGAGCAGATACGCAGTATTTT
clone size: few
D gene: -
V gene: TRBV7-8
J gene: TRBJ2-3
CDR3 length: 16

CDR3 protein: CASSEDGGGYGYTF
CDR3 DNA: TGTGCCAGCAGTGAAGATGGGGGCGGCTATGGCTACACCTTC
clone size: -
D gene: -
V gene: TRBV2
J gene: TRBJ1-2
CDR3 length: 14

CDR3 protein: CASKSGGAYDGYTF
CDR3 DNA: TGCGCCAGCAAGAGCGGGGGGGCCTATGACGGCTACACCTTC
clone size: -
D gene: -
V gene: TRBV5-1
J gene: TRBJ1-2
CDR3 length: 14

CDR3 protein: CSARGLAGGRETQYF
CDR3 DNA: TGCAGTGCTAGAGGACTAGCGGGGGGGCGGGAGACCCAGTACTTC
clone size: -
D gene: TRBD2
V gene: TRBV20-1
J gene: TRBJ2-5
CDR3 length: 15